This TCR beta chain was captured in a study of T cells in Graves' hyperthyroidism and ophthalmopathy. Overall study findings and caveats: The model forecast ophthalmopathy, anticipating it by a median about 6.5 months before onset.

In regard to this clonotype: What it binds is not known. A junction end diverges from the germline sequence, so it may reflect a read error.

The CDR3 regions of TCR beta were amplified from RNA transcripts. TCR CDR3 underwent first-round RT-PCR with the HTBI primer set. TCRdb passed the multiplex PCR reads through MiXCR, listing each CDR3 protein once. The table records approximately 690,000 distinct CDR3 sequences, about a fifth of them present only once. Diagnosing involved the use of clinical symptoms, serum thyroxine and TRAb, thyroid ultrasound and orbital computed tomography. It was around 10 ml of fresh peripheral blood that supplied the PBMCs. Germline loops: CDR1 SGHRS, CDR2 YFSETQ. The CDR3 consists of 12 residues. This clonotype originated in a man younger than 40 with Graves' ophthalmopathy. The V gene is TRBV5-1, the J gene TRBJ2-5, with D unclear. Sequencing input: blood. The CDR3 nucleotides read TGTGCCAGCAGTAACTGGCGGGAGACCCAGTACTTC. It translates to CASSNWRETQYF.